The sequence of this T cell receptor beta chain was determined in a study of immune evolution from preneoplasia to lung adenocarcinoma. Germline values: CDR1 LNHDA, CDR2 SQIVND (reference sequence). V dropped 0 bases and J dropped 5; count of bases not matched to a gene: 13. CDR3 length: 18 amino acids. Only in-frame clones appear in the TCRdb table, and some are missing; sequencing was by immunoSEQ multiplex PCR. This table has tens of thousands of clones, roughly 80% appearing once. With respect to this clone: Its antigen is still unknown.

Study conclusions and caveats: Top clone share appeared to fall from AAH through AIS, MIA, adenocarcinoma. Later-stage lesions seemingly showed higher T cell density and diversity than normal lung.

Between the mid-2010s and the late 2010s, patients underwent resection in Japan or China. Premalignant or tumor cells were enriched by macro-dissection after pathologic assessment. Sequencing was performed on FFPE invasive lung adenocarcinoma tissue. This clonotype originated in a person in their 60s with lung adenocarcinoma. The chain links TRBV19 to TRBJ2-5; 9 bases agree with TRBD1. The CDR3: CASSIDRRTGGLGETQYF. CDR3 DNA: TGTGCCAGTAGTATAGATCGAAGAACAGGGGGCTTGGGGGAGACCCAGTACTTC.